A selection of T cell receptor beta chains follows, all from one sample in a study of blood T cell repertoires in COVID-19. Clones were sequenced by immunoSEQ multiplex PCR, and TCRdb holds only the in-frame ones, with some missing. Here the sample spans about half a million clones, more than 85% being singletons. Sequencing input: PBMCs or T cells enriched from blood (not recorded which). These receptors all come from a woman in her sixties who had recovered from COVID-19. The CDR3 runs from the conserved cysteine through the conserved F or W. The D gene is left open where the match is weak. Clone size appears in some rows only: once, few, many, or a class for an expanded clone.

>NA|TRBV3-1/TRBV3-2|TRBJ2-1|NA
CASSPTRVGEQFF
TGTGCCAGCAGCCCTACTAGGGTAGGGGAGCAGTTCTTC
>NA|TRBV19|TRBJ1-4|few
CASSTTGRGESNEKLFF
TGTGCCAGTAGTACCACGGGACGCGGGGAAAGTAATGAAAAACTGTTTTTT
>TRBD1|TRBV2|TRBJ2-7|NA
CASSPQGAGYEQYF
TGTGCCAGCAGTCCACAGGGGGCGGGCTACGAGCAGTACTTC
>NA|TRBV30|TRBJ1-6|NA
CAWSQPSNSPLHF
TGTGCCTGGAGTCAACCGAGTAATTCACCCCTCCACTTT
>TRBD2|TRBV4-2|TRBJ2-3|NA
CASSQDRGGYTDTQYF
TGTGCCAGCAGCCAAGATCGCGGGGGTTACACAGATACGCAGTATTTT
>TRBD2|TRBV5-1|TRBJ2-1|few
CASSSMGGNYNEQFF
TGCGCCAGCAGCTCGATGGGGGGGAACTACAATGAGCAGTTCTTC
>NA|TRBV5-1|TRBJ1-3|NA
CASSEKVGVSGNTIYF
TGCGCCAGCAGCGAGAAGGTCGGGGTGTCAGGAAACACCATATATTTT
>TRBD1|TRBV24-1|TRBJ2-3|NA
CATSDWGTGVGRDTQYF
TGTGCCACCAGTGATTGGGGAACAGGGGTCGGCCGAGATACGCAGTATTTT
>TRBD2|TRBV9|TRBJ2-2|once
CASSVGIAGANTGELFF
TGTGCCAGCAGCGTAGGGATAGCGGGGGCGAACACCGGGGAGCTGTTTTTT
>NA|TRBV7-8|TRBJ1-1|NA
CASSWTGTSTEAFF
TGTGCCAGCAGCTGGACGGGGACAAGCACTGAAGCTTTCTTT
>NA|TRBV27|TRBJ1-5|NA
CASSFQQGSQPQHF
TGTGCCAGCAGTTTCCAACAGGGTAGTCAGCCCCAGCATTTT
>TRBD1|TRBV9|TRBJ2-3|NA
CASAALGDSLTDTQYF
TGTGCCAGCGCAGCGCTCGGGGACAGCCTCACAGATACGCAGTATTTT
>TRBD1|TRBV7-9|TRBJ1-5|NA
CASSSQGGNQPQHF
TGTGCCAGCAGCTCCCAGGGGGGTAATCAGCCCCAGCATTTT
>TRBD1|TRBV2|TRBJ1-1|NA
CASSTTGGTEAFF
TGTGCCAGCAGTACTACAGGGGGGACTGAAGCTTTCTTT
>TRBD1|TRBV5-1|TRBJ2-7|once
CASSFSRTGDPYEQYF
TGCGCCAGCAGCTTCTCAAGGACAGGGGATCCCTACGAGCAGTACTTC
>NA|TRBV6-1|TRBJ1-1|NA
CASSERAGAWMTEAFF
TGTGCCAGCAGTGAGAGGGCAGGGGCATGGATGACTGAAGCTTTCTTT